The 17 T cell receptor beta chains in this list originate from one sample, sequenced in a study of response to subunit inactivated influenza vaccine. TCRdb fed the RT-PCR reads into MiXCR, producing one record per CDR3 protein. The table records roughly 630,000 distinct CDR3 sequences, less than 15% of them present only once. This sample comprised PBMCs from blood, obtained around two weeks before vaccination. These receptors all come from a man aged 45-65 years who received an inactivated influenza vaccine.

This clonotype has more than one count but fewer than ten. V usage is TRBV5-6 and J usage is TRBJ2-3; 7 bases align to TRBD1. The germline CDR1 and CDR2 sequences are SGHDT and YYEEEE. The CDR3 covers 14 residues. Unmatched junction bases numbered 4, after V lost 3 bases and J lost 3 bases. CDR3 amino acids: CASSSQQGTDTQYF. DNA of the CDR3: TGTGCCAGCAGCTCCCAACAGGGGACAGATACGCAGTATTTT.

DNA of the CDR3: TGTGCCAGCAGTGAACAAGCGACTTCGGTTGTTGAGCAGTTCTTC. Residues: CASSEQATSVVEQFF. V is TRBV25-1 and J is TRBJ2-1; D not certain. In germline, CDR1 is MGHDK, CDR2 SYGVNS. Trimming removed 2 bases at V and 9 bases at J, with 17 bases between. The CDR3 spans 15 residues.

This clonotype was found many times. The chain combines TRBV29-1 with TRBJ2-1; TRBD2 aligns across 10 bases. CDR1 is SQVTM, CDR2 ANQGSEA, per germline. Trimming at V came to 6 bases and at J to 9 bases, leaving 8 bases not matched to a gene. This CDR3 is built from 13 residues. CDR3 coding DNA: TGCAGCGTGTTCCTAGCGGGAGAAATTGAGCAGTTCTTC. Translation: CSVFLAGEIEQFF.

At least ten counts were recorded for this clonotype. Here the CDR3 DNA reads TGTGCCGGCTCCCGGGACAGTTGGTCCGAGCAGTACTTC. Translating it yields CAGSRDSWSEQYF. The chain combines TRBV9 with TRBJ2-7, with TRBD1 identical over 7 bases. The germline CDR1 and CDR2 sequences are SGDLS and YYNGEE. The ends lost 10 bases at V and 6 bases at J; junction bases unmatched: 13. The CDR3 sequence is 13 residues long.

The chain uses TRBV5-1 and TRBJ2-7, with D maybe TRBD1 (6 bases). In germline, CDR1 is SGHRS, CDR2 YFSETQ. Trimming left V 4 bases short and J 3 bases short, with 11 bases between. CDR3 size: 13 residues. The CDR3 coding sequence is TGCGCCAGCAGCCACACACAGGGCTACGAGCAGTACTTC. It translates to CASSHTQGYEQYF. The full variable domain, in which reference TRBV5-1 and TRBJ2-7 provide the parts outside the CDR3, is KAGVTQTPRYLIKTRGQQVTLSCSPISGHRSVSWYQQTPGQGLQFLFEYFSETQRNKGNFPGRFSGRQFSNSRSEMNVSTLELGDSALYLCASSHTQGYEQYFGPGTRLTVT.

This clonotype was picked up many times. CDR3 nucleotide sequence: TGCGCCAGCAGCTTAACAGAACCAGATACGCAGTATTTT. Translated: CASSLTEPDTQYF. The chain carries TRBV5-1 and TRBJ2-3; no clear D gene. Trimming left V 2 bases short and J 4 bases short, with 8 bases between. This CDR3 has 13 residues. Looked up from germline, CDR1 is SGHRS and CDR2 is YFSETQ.

This clonotype occurred a few times. The chain couples TRBV20-1 to TRBJ2-5, with TRBD2 identical over 9 bases. V was clipped by 6 bases and J by 2 bases; unmatched bases: 4. Per the germline V gene, CDR1 is DFQATT and CDR2 is SNEGSKA (reference sequence). This CDR3 is built from 13 residues. In DNA, the CDR3 is TGCAGTGCCGAGCGGGGGGTTCAAGAGACCCAGTACTTC. As protein: CSAERGVQETQYF.

This clonotype was seen repeatedly, ten times or more. This sequence joins TRBV11-1 and TRBJ2-2; 8 bases match TRBD2. There are 16 residues in the CDR3. Germline CDR1 and CDR2: SGHAT and FQDESV (reference sequence). Losses at the gene ends were 5 bases for V and 0 bases for J; bases not matched to a gene: 5. DNA of the CDR3: TGTGCCAGCAGCCCATCTAGCGGGTCGAACACCGGGGAGCTGTTTTTT. As protein: CASSPSSGSNTGELFF.

This clonotype has more than one count but fewer than ten. V is TRBV7-6 and J is TRBJ2-3; 9 bases map to TRBD1. The CDR3 has 15 amino acids. Per germline, CDR1 SGHVS and CDR2 FNYEAQ. J gave up 4 bases and V 5 bases, and 7 bases lay outside the gene matches. In DNA, the CDR3 is TGTGCCAGCAGCCCGAAGCGACAGGGGGCAGATACGCAGTATTTT. Translating gives CASSPKRQGADTQYF. Variable domain in full (rest from reference TRBV7-6 and TRBJ2-3): GAGVSQSPRYKVTKRGQDVALRCDPISGHVSLYWYRQALGQGPEFLTYFNYEAQQDKSGLPNDRFSAERPEGSISTLTIQRTEQRDSAMYRCASSPKRQGADTQYFGPGTRLTVL.

This clonotype was seen many times. V usage is TRBV12-3 or TRBV12-4 and J usage is TRBJ2-1, with D unresolved. This CDR3 is built from 13 residues. V gave up 7 bases and J gave up 0 bases, with 7 bases separating them. The chain's CDR3 is CASTQVSYNEQFF. CDR3 sequence (DNA): TGTGCCAGCACCCAGGTCTCCTACAATGAGCAGTTCTTC.

In its sample, this clonotype was seen many times. This chain joins TRBV7-9 and TRBJ1-1; a possible D gene is TRBD1 (5 bases). Per germline, CDR1 SEHNR and CDR2 FQNEAQ (reference sequence). V was cut by 4 bases and J by 4 bases, with 22 bases left in between. This CDR3 spans 17 amino acids. This CDR3 is CASSSSWGSSGGTEAFF. CDR3 in DNA: TGTGCCAGCAGCTCCTCATGGGGCAGCTCGGGCGGCACTGAAGCTTTCTTT.

The V call is TRBV5-4, the J call TRBJ2-1; 7 bases are shared with TRBD2. Looked up from germline, CDR1 is SGHNT and CDR2 is YYREEE (reference sequence). V lost 2 bases, J lost 6 bases, and 5 bases stayed unmatched. This CDR3 has 14 residues. CDR3 sequence (DNA): TGTGCCAGCAGCTTAGGTGGGGAGGGCAATGAGCAGTTCTTC. Amino acid sequence: CASSLGGEGNEQFF.

The rearrangement links TRBV20-1 to TRBJ1-2; D is unclear. V shed 3 bases and J shed 8 bases, with 13 bases lying between them. The CDR3 is 12 amino acids. CDR1 and CDR2 (germline): DFQATT, SNEGSKA (reference sequence). The CDR3: CSASTAAYGYTF. CDR3 DNA: TGCAGTGCTAGTACGGCAGCCTACGGCTACACCTTC.

The V gene is TRBV6-2 or TRBV6-3, the J gene TRBJ2-7; D not certain. The CDR3 is made up of 14 amino acids. V was trimmed by 7 bases and J by 2 bases, leaving 15 bases between them. Germline V gene lookup returns CDR1 MNHEY and CDR2 SVGEGT. The CDR3 loop is CASTAYGLTYEQYF. The CDR3 DNA follows: TGTGCCAGCACCGCGTATGGGCTAACCTACGAGCAGTACTTC.

This clonotype came up a few times. This chain connects TRBV24-1 to TRBJ2-3; tentatively, D is TRBD1 or TRBD2 (5 bases each). V lost 9 bases to trimming and J lost 4 bases, with 16 bases between them. The CDR3 covers 14 residues. The germline V gene has CDR1 KGHDR and CDR2 SFDVKD. Written as DNA, the CDR3 is TGTGCCACCTCCTTTGAGGGGATGCCAGATACGCAGTATTTT. Translated: CATSFEGMPDTQYF.

The chain is built from TRBV15 and TRBJ2-1; D might be TRBD1 (6 bases). The CDR3 is 15 amino acids. Germline CDR1 is LNHNV and CDR2 is YYDKDF (reference sequence). Trimming cost V 0 bases and J 7 bases, with 13 bases left between them. CDR3 region: CATSRDRGVLNEQFF. The CDR3 DNA sequence: TGTGCCACCAGCAGAGACAGGGGAGTGTTGAATGAGCAGTTCTTC.

This clonotype appeared a few times. The CDR3 DNA follows: TGTGCCAGCAGTTTTGGGGGGACGGGTGGAAACACCATATATTTT. Encoded protein: CASSFGGTGGNTIYF. This chain links TRBV28 with TRBJ1-3; D possibly corresponds to TRBD1 (5 bases). The CDR3 contains 15 residues. Per the germline V gene, CDR1 is MDHEN and CDR2 is SYDVKM. V dropped 3 bases and J dropped 3 bases, with 12 bases sitting between them.